This is a list of T cell receptor beta chains from one sample in a study of T cells in Graves' hyperthyroidism and ophthalmopathy. Each CDR3 protein gets one entry after TCRdb re-called the multiplex PCR reads with MiXCR. The table records around 570,000 distinct CDR3 sequences, around 20% of them present only once. The sample consisted of blood. The receptors were sampled from a man aged 35-49 years with Graves' ophthalmopathy. CDR3s include the opening cysteine and the closing phenylalanine or tryptophan. Fields, in order: CDR3 protein, CDR3 DNA, V gene, J gene, clone size, D gene. A D gene is named only where the DNA matches it firmly. Clone size is not always given. Where it is, it says once, few, many or a class for expanded clones.

CSARVTATNEKLFF	TGCAGTGCTAGAGTGACAGCAACTAATGAAAAACTGTTTTTT	TRBV20-1	TRBJ1-4	.	.
CASSQGDSYTEAFF	TGTGCCAGCAGCCAAGGGGACAGTTACACTGAAGCTTTCTTT	TRBV3-1	TRBJ1-1	many	TRBD1
CASNRVPGDTQYF	TGTGCCAGCAATCGAGTGCCGGGAGATACGCAGTATTTT	TRBV6-2/TRBV6-3	TRBJ2-3	many	.
CAWSPGRADTGELFF	TGTGCCTGGAGTCCAGGGAGGGCGGACACCGGGGAGCTGTTTTTT	TRBV30	TRBJ2-2	many	TRBD2
CASSPGPYNSPLHF	TGTGCCAGCAGCCCGGGACCCTATAATTCACCCCTCCACTTT	TRBV7-6	TRBJ1-6	.	.
CASSLVGLTGQETQYF	TGTGCCAGCAGCTTAGTAGGCCTAACGGGGCAAGAGACCCAGTACTTC	TRBV7-8	TRBJ2-5	few	.
CAISWGPQETQYF	TGTGCCATCAGCTGGGGGCCCCAAGAGACCCAGTACTTC	TRBV10-3	TRBJ2-5	many	.
CASSLEVAGEAFF	TGCGCCAGCAGCTTGGAGGTGGCAGGTGAAGCTTTCTTT	TRBV5-1	TRBJ1-1	few	.
CANKPSGNSPLHF	TGTGCCAACAAACCCAGTGGCAATTCACCCCTCCACTTT	TRBV28	TRBJ1-6	many	.
CSALRDTSTDTQYF	TGCAGTGCTCTCCGGGACACCAGCACAGATACGCAGTATTTT	TRBV20-1	TRBJ2-3	many	.
CASSPPTGTAYEQYF	TGCGCCAGCAGCCCGCCGACCGGGACAGCCTACGAGCAGTACTTC	TRBV5-1	TRBJ2-7	.	TRBD1
CASILTGGREQFF	TGTGCCAGCATACTAACAGGGGGTCGGGAGCAGTTCTTC	TRBV7-2	TRBJ2-1	.	TRBD1
CASSFGLSSYNEQFF	TGTGCCAGCAGCTTCGGGTTGAGCTCCTACAATGAGCAGTTCTTC	TRBV11-3	TRBJ2-1	few	.
CASRTGTNTEAFF	TGTGCCAGTCGGACAGGGACGAACACTGAAGCTTTCTTT	TRBV10-3	TRBJ1-1	.	TRBD1
CASRRNLGPGELFF	TGTGCCAGCAGACGAAACTTGGGACCCGGGGAGCTGTTTTTT	TRBV3-1	TRBJ2-2	few	.
CASSPTHAGREQFF	TGTGCCAGCAGCCCAACCCACGCCGGGCGTGAGCAGTTCTTC	TRBV3-1	TRBJ2-1	many	.
CASSFSGSPSDEQFF	TGTGCCAGCAGTTTTAGCGGGAGCCCCTCGGATGAGCAGTTCTTC	TRBV6-2/TRBV6-3	TRBJ2-1	few	TRBD2
CASNQPWETQYF	TGTGCCAGCAACCAACCGTGGGAGACCCAGTACTTC	TRBV6-2/TRBV6-3	TRBJ2-5	.	.
CASSQVAAGSPGDTQYF	TGTGCCAGCAGCCAAGTGGCAGCGGGGTCCCCTGGGGATACGCAGTATTTT	TRBV7-8	TRBJ2-3	.	TRBD2
CASSRGGDNNEQFF	TGTGCCAGCTCACGTGGGGGCGATAACAATGAGCAGTTCTTC	TRBV18	TRBJ2-1	.	.
CATSDTGGNYNEQFF	TGTGCCACCAGTGATACCGGGGGAAACTACAATGAGCAGTTCTTC	TRBV24-1	TRBJ2-1	few	.
CSAKQGALAFF	TGCAGTGCTAAGCAGGGGGCGCTGGCTTTCTTT	TRBV20-1	TRBJ1-1	many	TRBD1
CSARDLRLAGANTDTQYF	TGCAGTGCTAGAGATCTACGACTAGCGGGGGCCAACACAGATACGCAGTATTTT	TRBV20-1	TRBJ2-3	many	TRBD2
CASSVFGVETDTQYF	TGTGCCAGCAGCGTCTTCGGGGTCGAAACAGATACGCAGTATTTT	TRBV7-8	TRBJ2-3	.	.
CASSLEVAGAEQFF	TGCGCCAGCAGCTTGGAGGTTGCAGGGGCCGAGCAGTTCTTC	TRBV5-1	TRBJ2-1	.	.
CASSEVGLAGYNEQFF	TGTGCCAGCAGTGAAGTAGGACTAGCGGGATACAATGAGCAGTTCTTC	TRBV6-1	TRBJ2-1	.	TRBD2
CASSFRGAGDDNEQFF	TGTGCCAGCAGCTTCAGAGGGGCGGGAGACGATAATGAGCAGTTCTTC	TRBV11-1	TRBJ2-1	.	TRBD2
CASSLGTSGNNEQFF	TGTGCCAGCAGCTTAGGGACTAGCGGAAACAATGAGCAGTTCTTC	TRBV11-2	TRBJ2-1	many	TRBD2
CASSYRGGSEKLFF	TGTGCCAGCAGCTACAGAGGGGGCAGTGAAAAACTGTTTTTT	TRBV11-3	TRBJ1-4	.	TRBD1
CASSQGQGHSTDTQYF	TGTGCCAGCAGCCAGGGGCAGGGACACAGCACAGATACGCAGTATTTT	TRBV7-9	TRBJ2-3	many	.
CASSPGPSTAGNTIYF	TGTGCCAGCAGCCCCGGGCCGAGCACCGCTGGAAACACCATATATTTT	TRBV7-3	TRBJ1-3	many	.